The 30 T cell receptor beta chains reported below all come from one sample, sequenced in a study of beta chain features in type 1 diabetes. The antigens these receptors bind are not known. Reverse transcription of all isolated RNA meant that expressed TCRB transcripts were sequenced. Profiled with immunoSEQ multiplex PCR; TCRdb holds only in-frame clones, not every one. The repertoire holds roughly 400,000 clones, with around 9.6% as singletons. The study's findings and limits: The study found moderately but significantly shorter TCRB CDR3s in all four CD4+ subsets of Type 1 diabetes patients.

Sequenced: central memory CD4+ T cells from blood. The source of these receptors is a man aged 30 to 45 with type 1 diabetes.

This chain links TRBV7-2 with TRBJ2-7, with D tentatively TRBD2 (7 bases). The germline CDR1 and CDR2 sequences are SGHTA and FQGNSA. Trimming took off 0 bases at V and 6 bases at J, with 15 bases between the two ends. The CDR3 runs to 15 residues. DNA of the CDR3: TGTGCCAGCAGCTTAGCGGGAGGGACAAGGAGCGAGCAGTACTTC. This translates into CASSLAGGTRSEQYF.

This clone occurred many times. The V call is TRBV27, the J call TRBJ2-7; 7 bases map to TRBD2. CDR3 length equals 12 residues. V lost 5 bases to trimming and J lost 7 bases; unmatched junction nucleotides: 5. Germline V gene lookup returns CDR1 MNHEY and CDR2 SMNVEV (reference sequence). The CDR3 sequence: CASSPSGNEQYF. As DNA, the CDR3 is TGTGCCAGCAGTCCGAGCGGGAATGAGCAGTACTTC.

V usage is TRBV5-1 and J usage is TRBJ2-2; TRBD1 agrees at 7 bases. Trimming took 5 bases from V and 8 from J; bases not matched to a gene: 9. The CDR3 is 14 residues long. Germline V lookup: CDR1 SGHRS, CDR2 YFSETQ. The chain's CDR3 is CASSRDSDVGELFF. CDR3 bases: TGCGCCAGCAGTCGGGACAGTGACGTGGGGGAGCTGTTTTTT.

The chain has TRBV11-2 and TRBJ2-3; 7 nucleotides align to TRBD1. Germline loops: CDR1 SGHAT, CDR2 FQNNGV. V gave up 6 bases and J gave up 2 bases; unmatched junction bases: 8. The CDR3 sequence is 15 residues long. CDR3: CASRRRTGHTDTQYF. The DNA for the CDR3 is TGTGCCAGCAGGAGGCGGACAGGACACACAGATACGCAGTATTTT.

The gene calls are TRBV6-1 and TRBJ2-5; 8 bases fit TRBD1. V shed 4 bases and J 7 bases; nucleotides not matched to a gene: 11. This CDR3 comprises 15 residues. Germline assignment: CDR1 MNHNS and CDR2 SASEGT. This CDR3 is CASSGTGMYYGTQYF. CDR3 nucleotides: TGTGCCAGCAGTGGGACAGGGATGTATTACGGGACCCAGTACTTC.

This clone was found a few times. The gene calls are TRBV18 and TRBJ2-3; D is ambiguous. Germline V gives CDR1 KGHSH, CDR2 LQKENI. This CDR3 is 15 amino acids long. Trimming pared 3 bases from V and 0 bases from J, leaving 10 bases between. CDR3 residues: CASSPGQRSTDTQYF. Written as DNA, the CDR3 is TGTGCCAGCTCACCGGGTCAAAGGAGCACAGATACGCAGTATTTT.

This clone has just a few counts. The rearrangement uses TRBV29-1 and TRBJ2-1, with 8 bases fitting TRBD1. V shed 4 bases and J 6 bases; nucleotides not matched to a gene: 11. The CDR3 loop spans 15 amino acids. Germline assignment: CDR1 SQVTM and CDR2 ANQGSEA. The CDR3 reads CSVVETGVGGNEQFF. CDR3 bases: TGCAGCGTTGTTGAGACAGGGGTTGGTGGCAATGAGCAGTTCTTC.

The chain has TRBV28 and TRBJ1-1; possible D gene TRBD1, 6 bases. Trimming removed 6 bases from V and 7 bases from J, with 12 bases in between. Looked up from germline, CDR1 is MDHEN and CDR2 is SYDVKM. The CDR3 length is 12 residues. The CDR3 DNA follows: TGTGCCAGCAGGGAAACAGGGCTTGAAGCTTTCTTT. The encoded protein is CASRETGLEAFF.

In its sample, this clone was seen many times. The CDR3 reads CASSLLGGYEQYF. The CDR3 bases are TGTGCCAGCAGCTTACTGGGGGGGTACGAGCAGTACTTC. The genes are TRBV7-8 and TRBJ2-7; TRBD2 matches at 7 bases. Germline CDR1 and CDR2: SGHVS and FQNEAQ. The CDR3 covers 13 residues. The V gene end was trimmed by 2 bases and the J gene end by 4 bases; junction bases not matched to a gene: 2. The entire variable domain, with the rest obtained from reference TRBV7-8 and TRBJ2-7, is as follows: GAGVSQSPRYKVAKRGQDVALRCDPISGHVSLFWYQQALGQGPEFLTYFQNEAQLDKSGLPSDRFFAERPEGSVSTLKIQRTQQEDSAVYLCASSLLGGYEQYFGPGTRLTVT.

The V call is TRBV5-1, the J call TRBJ2-2; D ambiguous. Germline loops: CDR1 SGHRS, CDR2 YFSETQ. This CDR3 is 16 amino acids long. The V and J ends lost 0 bases and 0 bases respectively, with 9 bases between them. In nucleotides, the CDR3 is TGCGCCAGCAGCTTGGAACAGTTCACGAACACCGGGGAGCTGTTTTTT. This codes for CASSLEQFTNTGELFF.

The chain carries TRBV5-4 and TRBJ2-7; 9 bases align to TRBD1. The CDR3 has 13 amino acids. Germline V CDR1 and CDR2: SGHNT, YYREEE (reference sequence). Trimming took 4 bases from V and 6 from J; bases not matched to a gene: 5. CDR3 nucleotides: TGTGCCAGCAGCAAGGGACAGGGCAGCGAGCAGTACTTC. Residues: CASSKGQGSEQYF.

There are many counts of this clone. The rearrangement links TRBV18 to TRBJ2-2; 7 nucleotides align to TRBD2. V lost 1 base, J lost 6 bases, and 5 bases stayed unmatched. Germline assignment: CDR1 KGHSH and CDR2 LQKENI. The CDR3 totals 15 residues. The CDR3 DNA reads TGTGCCAGCTCACCACAGGGAGGGCGGTCCGGGGAGCTGTTTTTT. Translated: CASSPQGGRSGELFF.

This clone was counted a few times. The genes are TRBV4-2 and TRBJ2-2; TRBD1 matches at 8 bases. Trimming removed 4 bases from V and 4 bases from J; junction bases left unmatched: 5. The CDR3 consists of 15 residues. CDR1 and CDR2 from the germline V gene are LGHNA and YNFKEQ. CDR3 nucleotides: TGTGCCAGCAGCCCCGGGACAGGCTTCACCGGGGAGCTGTTTTTT. Amino acids: CASSPGTGFTGELFF.

The sample holds a few counts of this clone. This rearrangement joins TRBV5-4 to TRBJ2-2; 10 bases match TRBD2. CDR1 and CDR2 from the germline V gene are SGHNT and YYREEE (reference sequence). The length of the CDR3 is 16 residues. V gave up 4 bases and J gave up 5 bases; unmatched junction bases: 8. This chain's CDR3 is CASSPWSGRVTGELFF. The CDR3 nucleotides are TGTGCCAGCAGCCCCTGGAGCGGGAGGGTTACCGGGGAGCTGTTTTTT.

V and J are TRBV20-1 and TRBJ1-5, with no clear D. The CDR3 is made up of 10 amino acids. Germline V gene data show CDR1 as DFQATT and CDR2 as SNEGSKA (reference sequence). Trimming cost V 8 bases and J 7 bases, with 9 bases left between them. The CDR3 DNA follows: TGCAGTTTCCCCGGCCAGCCCCAGCATTTT. The encoded protein is CSFPGQPQHF.

The chain employs TRBV19 and TRBJ2-2; D is unresolved. The V end was cut by 3 bases, the J end by 6 bases, with 5 bases between. The CDR3 runs 12 residues. Germline assignment: CDR1 LNHDA and CDR2 SQIVND (reference sequence). The CDR3 protein is CASSIRSGELFF. The CDR3 region has the DNA TGTGCCAGTAGTATTAGGTCCGGGGAGCTGTTTTTT.

The rearrangement uses TRBV7-2 and TRBJ2-1, with 8 bases identical to TRBD2. V trimming: 2 bases; J trimming: 4 bases; junction bases outside the gene matches: 4. This CDR3 is built from 15 residues. Germline CDR1 reads SGHTA; CDR2 reads FQGNSA. The CDR3 nucleotides are TGTGCCAGCAGCTTAAGAACTAGCGGTTACAATGAGCAGTTCTTC. This sequence encodes CASSLRTSGYNEQFF.

The gene calls are TRBV5-1 and TRBJ2-5, with D unresolved. Germline V gene sequence: CDR1 SGHRS, CDR2 YFSETQ. The V gene lost 2 bases and the J gene lost 1 base, with 3 bases spanning the gap. CDR3 length equals 12 residues. The CDR3 here is CASSFPQETQYF. DNA for the CDR3: TGCGCCAGCAGCTTCCCCCAAGAGACCCAGTACTTC.

The chain uses TRBV18 and TRBJ2-1; D call uncertain. The germline CDR1 and CDR2 sequences are KGHSH and LQKENI. Trimming took 2 bases from V and 0 from J, leaving 2 bases between them. CDR3 length: 13 amino acids. Here the CDR3 reads CASSPSSYNEQFF. The CDR3 nucleotides are TGTGCCAGCTCACCAAGCTCCTACAATGAGCAGTTCTTC.

The rearrangement uses TRBV29-1 and TRBJ2-6; no firm D call. Per the germline V gene, CDR1 is SQVTM and CDR2 is ANQGSEA. The ends were cut back, 4 bases at V and 0 bases at J, with 10 bases in the middle. CDR3 length: 15 amino acids. The chain's CDR3 is CSVGDFNSGANVLTF. In DNA form, the CDR3 reads TGCAGCGTTGGTGACTTCAACTCTGGGGCCAACGTCCTGACTTTC.

The rearrangement uses TRBV5-1 and TRBJ1-1; unclear D gene. From germline, CDR1 is SGHRS and CDR2 YFSETQ. The V gene lost 4 bases and the J gene lost 9 bases, with 16 bases spanning the gap. The CDR3 extends over 13 amino acids. CDR3 DNA: TGCGCCAGCAGCGCACAAACCCAGAACCAAGCTTTCTTT. Amino acids: CASSAQTQNQAFF.

The sample holds a few counts of this clone. The chain carries TRBV20-1 and TRBJ2-7; 9 positions agree with TRBD1. With 4 bases clipped from V and 9 bases from J, the junction kept 4 bases outside the gene matches. The CDR3 runs to 11 residues. Germline CDR1 reads DFQATT; CDR2 reads SNEGSKA (reference sequence). The CDR3 loop is CSATQGAGQYF. CDR3 bases: TGCAGTGCTACACAGGGGGCAGGGCAGTACTTC.

V usage is TRBV7-8 and J usage is TRBJ2-7, with a possible D match to TRBD1 (6 bases). Germline V gene data show CDR1 as SGHVS and CDR2 as FQNEAQ. V lost 5 bases and J 4 bases, leaving 21 bases between the germline ends. The CDR3 length is 16 residues. CDR3 sequence reads: CASSPNKGHALYEQYF. CDR3 coding DNA: TGTGCCAGCAGCCCTAACAAGGGACACGCCTTGTACGAGCAGTACTTC.

In its sample, this clone was seen a few times. V gene TRBV2 combines with J gene TRBJ1-1; D gene ambiguous. From germline, CDR1 is SNHLY and CDR2 FYNNEI. The CDR3 is made up of 11 amino acids. V was shortened by 6 bases and J by 6 bases, with 8 bases between the two germline ends. As DNA, the CDR3 is TGTGCCAGCAGGAGCGGAGCTGAAGCTTTCTTT. This sequence encodes CASRSGAEAFF.

This clone was observed a few times. The V and J genes are TRBV19 and TRBJ1-1, with no clear D. This CDR3 region has 11 residues. CDR1 is LNHDA and CDR2 is SQIVND in the germline V gene (reference sequence). The ends were cut back, 8 bases at V and 2 bases at J, with 6 bases in the middle. The CDR3 region is CASEDNTEAFF. In nucleotides, the CDR3 is TGTGCCAGTGAAGATAACACTGAAGCTTTCTTT.

This chain links TRBV6-5 with TRBJ2-1; a weak D match, TRBD1 (5 bases). Trimming took off 5 bases at V and 4 bases at J, with 15 bases between the two ends. Germline loops: CDR1 MNHEY, CDR2 SVGAGI. CDR3 size: 15 residues. This CDR3 reads CASSAQGSLYNEQFF. DNA of the CDR3: TGTGCCAGCAGTGCCCAGGGAAGCCTTTACAATGAGCAGTTCTTC.

V and J are TRBV7-2 and TRBJ2-3; no clear D gene. The germline CDR1 and CDR2 sequences are SGHTA and FQGNSA. The CDR3 has 16 residues. V shed 5 bases and J shed 7 bases, with 22 bases lying between them. CDR3 residues: CASSSNGRAMANTQYF. The CDR3 nucleotides are TGTGCCAGCAGCAGCAATGGACGAGCGATGGCGAATACGCAGTATTTT.

The chain is built from TRBV18 and TRBJ2-2; weak D call: TRBD2 (6 bases). V dropped 5 bases and J dropped 7 bases, with 11 bases sitting between them. CDR3 length: 13 residues. CDR1 and CDR2 (germline): KGHSH, LQKENI. As DNA, the CDR3 is TGTGCCAGCTCAAGCAGGGAGGACGGGGAGCTGTTTTTT. This gives the protein CASSSREDGELFF.

The CDR3 region is CASSLEHPSRLGKLFF. In DNA form, the CDR3 reads TGTGCCAGCAGCTTAGAGCATCCCTCCAGATTGGGAAAACTGTTTTTT. V and J are TRBV7-6 and TRBJ1-4; D is unresolved. CDR3 length equals 16 residues. Trimming stripped 1 base from V and 10 bases from J, with 19 bases between. The germline V gene has CDR1 SGHVS and CDR2 FNYEAQ.

The chain joins TRBV7-2 to TRBJ2-1; D is ambiguous. Deletions cut 1 base from V and 7 bases from J, with 11 bases between. This CDR3 comprises 14 residues. Looked up from germline, CDR1 is SGHTA and CDR2 is FQGNSA. The CDR3 bases are TGTGCCAGCAGCTTAGAGTTTTGGGGAAATGAGCAGTTCTTC. This encodes CASSLEFWGNEQFF.